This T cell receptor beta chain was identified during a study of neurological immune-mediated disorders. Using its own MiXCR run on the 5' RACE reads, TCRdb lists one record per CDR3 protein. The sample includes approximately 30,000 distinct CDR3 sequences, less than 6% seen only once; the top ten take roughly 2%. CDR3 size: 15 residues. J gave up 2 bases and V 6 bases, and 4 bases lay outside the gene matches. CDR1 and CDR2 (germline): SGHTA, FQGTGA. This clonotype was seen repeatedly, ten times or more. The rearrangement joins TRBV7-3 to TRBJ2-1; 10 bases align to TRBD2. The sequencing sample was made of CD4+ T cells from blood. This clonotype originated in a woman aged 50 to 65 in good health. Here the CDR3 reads CASSSSGRAYNEQFF. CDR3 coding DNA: TGTGCCAGCAGTTCTAGCGGGAGAGCCTACAATGAGCAGTTCTTC.